The subject of this entry is one T cell receptor (beta chain). Its antigen remains unknown. Per germline, CDR1 SGHTA and CDR2 FQGNSA. With V trimmed by 0 bases and J by 12 bases, 12 bases remained unmatched. This CDR3 region has 18 residues. PCR amplification relied on 60 Vbeta primers (plus 13 Jbeta primers). Sequenced by immunoSEQ multiplex PCR; TCRdb stores in-frame clones only, minus some. The sample lists a few hundred thousand clones, under 90% seen once, with more than 0.3% in the top ten. This sample was taken from a study of cytomegalovirus exposure and HLA in healthy donors. About the research overall: Early on, a data release was issued that held 65 million to 100 million unique TCRs from HLA-typed donors. Study-level points and caveats: The later analysis indicated that the majority of CMV-associated TCR beta chains appeared HLA-restricted. In a later analysis, TCR beta V- and J-gene trimming showed a link to a missense DCLRE1C variant. Data from an earlier analysis indicated that most TCR beta V segments were productive either about 90% or about 30% of the time.

Material: PBMCs. The V call is TRBV7-2, the J call TRBJ2-3; TRBD2 matches at 16 bases. This clonotype was sampled from a girl aged 2 to 10 in good health and CMV-seronegative. The CDR3 DNA reads as TGTGCCAGCAGCTTAGCGCTAAGTTCGGGACTAGCGGGGGGGCCTCAGTATTTT. This encodes CASSLALSSGLAGGPQYF.